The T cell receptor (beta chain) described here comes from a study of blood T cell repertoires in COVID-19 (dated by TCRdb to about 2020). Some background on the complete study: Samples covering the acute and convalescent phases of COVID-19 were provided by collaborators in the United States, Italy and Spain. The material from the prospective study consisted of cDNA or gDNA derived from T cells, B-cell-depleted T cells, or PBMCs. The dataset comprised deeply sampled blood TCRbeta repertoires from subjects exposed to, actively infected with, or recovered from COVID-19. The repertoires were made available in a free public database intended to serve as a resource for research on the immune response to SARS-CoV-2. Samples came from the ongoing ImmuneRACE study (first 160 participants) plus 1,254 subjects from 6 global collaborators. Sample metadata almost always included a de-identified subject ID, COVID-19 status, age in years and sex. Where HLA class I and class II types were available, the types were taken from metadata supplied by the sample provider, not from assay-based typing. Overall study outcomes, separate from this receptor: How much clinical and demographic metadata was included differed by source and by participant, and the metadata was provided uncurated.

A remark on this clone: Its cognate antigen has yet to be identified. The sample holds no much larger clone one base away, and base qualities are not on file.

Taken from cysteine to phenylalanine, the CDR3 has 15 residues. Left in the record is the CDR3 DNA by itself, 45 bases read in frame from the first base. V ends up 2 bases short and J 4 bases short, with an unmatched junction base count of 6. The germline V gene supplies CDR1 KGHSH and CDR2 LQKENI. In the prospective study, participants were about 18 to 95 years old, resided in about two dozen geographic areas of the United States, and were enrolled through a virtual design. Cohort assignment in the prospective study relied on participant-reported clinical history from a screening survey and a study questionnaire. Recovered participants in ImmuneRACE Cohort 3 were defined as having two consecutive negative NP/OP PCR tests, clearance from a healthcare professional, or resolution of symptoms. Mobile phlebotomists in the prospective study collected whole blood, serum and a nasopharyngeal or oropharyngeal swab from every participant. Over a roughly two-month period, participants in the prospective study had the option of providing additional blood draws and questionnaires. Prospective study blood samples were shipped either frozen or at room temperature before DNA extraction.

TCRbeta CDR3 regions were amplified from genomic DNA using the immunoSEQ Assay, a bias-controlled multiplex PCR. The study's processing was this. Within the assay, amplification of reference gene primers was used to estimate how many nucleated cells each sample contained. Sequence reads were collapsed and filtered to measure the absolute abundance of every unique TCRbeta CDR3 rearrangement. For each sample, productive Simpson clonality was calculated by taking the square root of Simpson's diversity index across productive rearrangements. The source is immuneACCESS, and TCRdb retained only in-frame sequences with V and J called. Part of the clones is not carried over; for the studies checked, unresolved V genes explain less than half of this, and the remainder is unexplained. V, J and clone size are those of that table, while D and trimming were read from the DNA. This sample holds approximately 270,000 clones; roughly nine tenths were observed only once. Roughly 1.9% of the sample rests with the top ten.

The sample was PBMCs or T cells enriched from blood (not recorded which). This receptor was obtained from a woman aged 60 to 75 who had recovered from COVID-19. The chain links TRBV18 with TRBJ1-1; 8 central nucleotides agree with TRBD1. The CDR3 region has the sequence CASSPLGTGGTEAFF. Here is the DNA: TGTGCCAGCTCACCATTAGGGACAGGAGGCACTGAAGCTTTCTTT.